Shown below are 9 T cell receptor beta chains from a single sample sequenced in a study of CD8+ T cells in alopecia areata. The treatment is: oral pan-JAK inhibitor, 5-10 mg twice daily. Sequencing used cDNA as its template, made by extracting RNA and reverse transcribing it. Using immunoSEQ multiplex PCR, the repertoire was profiled, and TCRdb retains in-frame clones only, with some absent. This sample has 150,000 to 200,000 clones, with roughly 46% found just once. Sequenced material: CD8+ T cells sorted from blood, taken around week 54, from a patient treated with tofacitinib. These TCRs come from a human donor with alopecia areata.

Written as DNA, the CDR3 is TGCGCCAGCAGCCAAGGAACAGGGCCGTACCAAGAGACCCAGTACTTC. Translating gives CASSQGTGPYQETQYF. The V call is TRBV4-1, the J call TRBJ2-5; the D gene is possibly TRBD1 (6 bases). The CDR3 has 16 residues. The germline CDR1 and CDR2 sequences are MGHRA and YSYEKL. The V end was cut by 1 base, the J end by 0 bases, with 12 bases between.

The chain has TRBV15 and TRBJ1-2, with 9 nucleotides matching TRBD1. Germline CDR1 reads LNHNV; CDR2 reads YYDKDF (reference sequence). V trimming: 0 bases; J trimming: 4 bases; junction bases outside the gene matches: 6. CDR3 length: 16 amino acids. The CDR3 nucleotides read TGTGCCACCAGCAGAGATAGGGACAGGGATTTCTATGGCTACACCTTC. Protein product: CATSRDRDRDFYGYTF.

This chain links TRBV5-4 with TRBJ2-2; 11 bases are a match to TRBD1. The CDR3 is made up of 15 amino acids. V lost 3 bases and J lost 6; bases outside the gene matches: 4. Germline V gene data show CDR1 as SGHNT and CDR2 as YYREEE (reference sequence). CDR3 region: CASSSGQGGAGELFF. For the CDR3, the DNA is TGTGCCAGCAGCTCGGGACAGGGGGGAGCCGGGGAGCTGTTTTTT.

This clone was found once. The CDR3: CASSYSDPDNYEQYF. The CDR3 coding sequence is TGTGCCAGCAGTTACTCGGACCCAGACAACTACGAGCAGTACTTC. The V gene is TRBV6-5, the J gene TRBJ2-7; D remains ambiguous. CDR3 length: 15 residues. V gave up 0 bases and J gave up 3 bases, with 12 bases separating them. Germline CDR1 is MNHEY and CDR2 is SVGAGI.

This clone was seen more than once but under ten times. The chain has TRBV5-1 and TRBJ2-7; D possibly corresponds to TRBD1 (6 bases). Germline CDR1 and CDR2: SGHRS and YFSETQ. The CDR3 consists of 13 residues. V was clipped by 5 bases and J by 3 bases, with 12 bases between them. CDR3 residues: CASREDSLYEQYF. The DNA for the CDR3 is TGCGCCAGCAGAGAGGACAGCCTCTACGAGCAGTACTTC.

CDR3 sequence reads: CASSLGLADFYEQYF. The CDR3 bases are TGCGCCAGCAGCTTAGGGCTAGCCGACTTTTACGAGCAGTACTTC. This chain joins TRBV5-1 and TRBJ2-7; maybe TRBD2 (5 bases). CDR3 length: 15 residues. CDR1 is SGHRS, CDR2 YFSETQ, per germline. Trimming stripped 2 bases from V and 4 bases from J, with 16 bases between. Using reference TRBV5-1 and TRBJ2-7 for the parts outside the CDR3, the full variable domain is KAGVTQTPRYLIKTRGQQVTLSCSPISGHRSVSWYQQTPGQGLQFLFEYFSETQRNKGNFPGRFSGRQFSNSRSEMNVSTLELGDSALYLCASSLGLADFYEQYFGPGTRLTVT.

This clone was found a few times. V is TRBV11-2 and J is TRBJ2-5, with 8 nucleotides matching TRBD2. Germline V lookup: CDR1 SGHAT, CDR2 FQNNGV. The ends lost 10 bases at V and 2 bases at J; junction bases unmatched: 15. There are 16 residues in the CDR3. CDR3 sequence reads: CATSGGEWGSQETQYF. CDR3 nucleotides: TGTGCCACCTCGGGGGGGGAATGGGGTAGTCAAGAGACCCAGTACTTC.

This sequence joins TRBV13 and TRBJ2-1; 9 nucleotides align to TRBD1. The CDR3 sequence is 16 residues long. The germline CDR1 and CDR2 sequences are PRHDT and FYEKMQ (reference sequence). Losses at the gene ends were 5 bases for V and 0 bases for J; bases not matched to a gene: 5. The CDR3 here is CASSAPGQGSYNEQFF. The CDR3 nucleotides read TGTGCCAGCAGCGCCCCGGGACAGGGCTCCTACAATGAGCAGTTCTTC.

The chain couples TRBV5-6 to TRBJ2-5; 9 nucleotides line up with TRBD2. CDR1 and CDR2 from the germline V gene are SGHDT and YYEEEE. V trimming: 1 base; J trimming: 2 bases; junction bases outside the gene matches: 3. The CDR3 has 15 amino acids. This CDR3 is CASSLLAGGQETQYF. In DNA form, the CDR3 reads TGTGCCAGCAGCTTGCTGGCGGGGGGGCAAGAGACCCAGTACTTC.